This T cell receptor beta chain was recovered during a study of blood T cell repertoires in COVID-19. Overall study context: Donors in the United States, Italy and Spain gave samples during acute or convalescent COVID-19. T cells, B-cell-depleted T cells, or PBMCs provided the cDNA or gDNA that served as material.

The V gene end was trimmed by 6 bases and the J gene end by 5 bases; junction bases not matched to a gene: 5. The V gene's germline CDR1 is LGHDT and CDR2 YNNKEL (reference sequence). The CDR3 covers 13 residues. Original processing methods: It was from reference gene primer amplification that nucleated cell counts were estimated. Only in-frame clones appear in the TCRdb table, and some are missing; sequencing was by immunoSEQ multiplex PCR. The DNA was the basis for D and trimming; V, J and clone size are from that table. This sample has 240,000 or so clones, with roughly 83% found just once. Sequencing used peripheral blood. The J gene is TRBJ1-1, the V gene TRBV3-1 (or the pseudogene TRBV3-2), with 8 positions matching TRBD1. The receptor's source is a man at least 80 years old with acute or convalescent COVID-19. This chain's CDR3 is CASRQGVSTEAFF. The CDR3 bases are TGTGCCAGCAGACAGGGGGTTAGTACTGAAGCTTTCTTT.